This T cell receptor (beta chain) was captured by sequencing in a study of T cells of healthy individuals. Unmatched junction bases numbered 5, after V lost 0 bases and J lost 4 bases. The CDR3 has 16 residues. The germline gives CDR1 LGHNA, CDR2 YNFKEQ. The sample holds many counts of this clonotype. From the 5' RACE reads, TCRdb called clonotypes with MiXCR, one entry per CDR3 protein. The sample comprises around 63,000 distinct CDR3 sequences, roughly 15% of which are singletons, and 4% to 5% rests with the top ten. The rearrangement joins TRBV4-2 to TRBJ2-3; 9 positions agree with TRBD2. This TCR was sampled from a human donor in good health. The CDR3, as DNA: TGTGCCAGCAGCCAAGACAGGGCGGGGGGGCCAGATACGCAGTATTTT. It codes for CASSQDRAGGPDTQYF.